This TCR beta chain stems from a study of T cells expressing NK-cell markers. Points from the study as a whole: As a fraction of CD8+ T cells, dominant NKG2C+ clonotypes reached about 1.0-8% in about six donors.

One entry per CDR3 protein, without DNA, is what TCRdb gives after re-calling the 5' RACE reads. The record lists 120,000 to 150,000 distinct CDR3 sequences, of which the ten most abundant hold 12%. CDR3 length: 16 amino acids. Germline CDR1 reads SGHAT; CDR2 reads FQNNGV. To note about this clonotype: The target antigen is unknown.

The sample was blood T cells: a sorted CD56 or NKG2C T cell subset, CD4+ or CD8+ T cells, or bulk PBMC T cells (not recorded which). The TCR was taken from a man in his late teens or twenties in good health. The chain couples TRBV11-2 to TRBJ2-1; TCRdb's D call of TRBD2 is untestable without DNA. The CDR3 sequence is CASSLLAGGPYNEQFF. The whole variable domain, remainder taken from reference TRBV11-2 and TRBJ2-1, is EAGVAQSPRYKIIEKRQSVAFWCNPISGHATLYWYQQILGQGPKLLIQFQNNGVVDDSQLPKDRFSAERLKGVDSTLKIQPAKLEDSAVYLCASSLLAGGPYNEQFFGPGTRLTVL.